This T cell receptor beta chain appears in the sequencing data of a study of blood T cells in healthy people across ages. Study-wide results and caveats: TCR beta diversity per million T cells fell roughly linearly with age.

Regarding this clonotype: The antigen is unknown.

V lost 5 bases to trimming and J lost 0 bases, with 11 bases between them. Germline V gives CDR1 MNHNS, CDR2 SASEGT. The CDR3 sequence is 15 residues long. The second PCR ran about 6 to 12 cycles with a sample-barcoded 5' primer and J-beta primers. Tags on each cDNA molecule came from a template-switch adaptor with 12 random nucleotides. In TCRdb, the 5' RACE reads were re-called with MiXCR into one record per CDR3 protein. The table shows 1 million or so distinct CDR3 sequences, with less than 50% occurring only once. Sequences were obtained from blood. The sequence came from a woman in her sixties in good health. V gene TRBV6-1 combines with J gene TRBJ1-5, with a weak D call TRBD1 (5 bases). The DNA for the CDR3 is TGTGCCAGCAGTTCCGGGGGTTATAGCAATCAGCCCCAGCATTTT. Its translation: CASSSGGYSNQPQHF.